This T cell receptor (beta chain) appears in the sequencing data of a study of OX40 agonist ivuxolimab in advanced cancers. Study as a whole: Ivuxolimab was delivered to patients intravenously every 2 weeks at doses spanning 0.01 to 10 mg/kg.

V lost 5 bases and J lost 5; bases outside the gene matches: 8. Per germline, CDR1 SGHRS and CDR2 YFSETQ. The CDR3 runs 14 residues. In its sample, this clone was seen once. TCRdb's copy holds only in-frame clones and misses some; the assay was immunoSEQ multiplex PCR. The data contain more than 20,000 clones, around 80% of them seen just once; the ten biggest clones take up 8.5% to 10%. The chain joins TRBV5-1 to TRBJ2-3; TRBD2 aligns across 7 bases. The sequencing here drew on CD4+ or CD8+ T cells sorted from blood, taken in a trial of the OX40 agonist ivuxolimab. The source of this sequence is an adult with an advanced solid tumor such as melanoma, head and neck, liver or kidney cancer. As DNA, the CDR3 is TGCGCCAGCAGTTCCGGGGGGTTGGAAGATACGCAGTATTTT. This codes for CASSSGGLEDTQYF.